This T cell receptor (beta chain) was sequenced for a study of CD8+CD57+ T cells in acquired aplastic anemia. Study-wide context: Sorted CD4+ and CD8+ cell DNA averaged about 3 ug. Study-level findings and limits: About 29 CD8+ CDR3 sequences occurred in both the patients and the controls. Patients and controls had CD8+ Simpson's diversity values that were not significantly distinct.

This clonotype has a handful of counts. Antigen unknown. Genomic DNA served as template for TCR beta VDJ and CDR3 profiling. TCRdb independently ran MiXCR on the reads; one entry per CDR3 protein. The data show 150,000 to 200,000 distinct CDR3 sequences, with 40% to 55% seen just once and more than 0.85% held by the top ten. Before being chosen for sequencing, patients had shown CD8+CD57+ cell expansion by flow cytometry. Material: sorted CD4+, CD8+, or CD8+CD57+ T cells (not recorded which) from PBMCs. The sequence came from a human donor with aplastic anemia.

CDR3 in amino acids: CASSLLGQGLYEQYF. DNA of the CDR3: TGTGCCAGCAGTTTATTAGGGCAGGGGCTCTACGAGCAGTACTTC. The rearrangement links TRBV27 to TRBJ2-7; possibly TRBD1 for D (6 bases). The CDR3 length is 15 residues. CDR1 is MNHEY, CDR2 SMNVEV, per germline (reference sequence). V lost 1 base and J 3 bases, leaving 13 bases between the germline ends.